This T cell receptor beta chain originates from a study of response to subunit inactivated influenza vaccine. Regarding the study as a whole: That few new T cells are recruited by each seasonal influenza vaccination was the authors' suggestion.

A remark on this clonotype: Its antigen remains unidentified.

TCRdb itself ran the RT-PCR reads through MiXCR, one entry per CDR3 protein. The sample holds some 600,000 distinct CDR3 sequences, around 15% seen once. The sequenced sample was PBMCs from blood, obtained 14 to 15 days before vaccination. The sequence derives from a man aged 50 to 59 who received an inactivated influenza vaccine.

In DNA form, the CDR3 reads TGTGCCACCAGCAGAGGTACCGGGACAGGGACACCCCTCCACTTT. Protein product: CATSRGTGTGTPLHF. The chain has TRBV15 and TRBJ1-6; 9 bases align to TRBD1. J gave up 11 bases and V 1 base, and 6 bases lay outside the gene matches. The CDR3 is 15 amino acids. Germline V gene sequence: CDR1 LNHNV, CDR2 YYDKDF (reference sequence).